Each of the 21 T cell receptor beta chains below was sequenced from the same sample in a study of T cell responses to AZD1222 COVID-19 vaccine. The table came from immunoSEQ multiplex PCR; TCRdb's copy has only in-frame clones and leaves some out. The sample lists 180,000 or so clones, more than 80% seen once, with 3.5% to 4.5% in the top ten. The sequences come from peripheral blood, collected 28 days after the second dose of the MenACWY control vaccine. The receptor source for this set is an adult who received the MenACWY meningococcal vaccine as a control.

The chain carries TRBV29-1 and TRBJ2-2; D unclear. Per germline, CDR1 SQVTM and CDR2 ANQGSEA. The CDR3 is made up of 11 amino acids. Trimming pared 5 bases from V and 2 bases from J, leaving 3 bases between. CDR3 residues: CSVTNTGELFF. CDR3 coding DNA: TGCAGCGTTACAAACACCGGGGAGCTGTTTTTT.

The V call is TRBV7-8, the J call TRBJ1-4; 9 bases map to TRBD1. This CDR3 contains 13 residues. V dropped 8 bases and J dropped 5; count of bases not matched to a gene: 3. The germline V gene has CDR1 SGHVS and CDR2 FQNEAQ. Written as DNA, the CDR3 is TGTGCCAGCGGGACAGGGAGAAATGAAAAACTGTTTTTT. Protein: CASGTGRNEKLFF.

J is TRBJ1-1 and V is TRBV6-5; D gene uncertain. With 5 bases removed from V and 5 bases from J, the gap between germline ends came to 9 bases. The CDR3 runs 12 residues. In germline, CDR1 is MNHEY, CDR2 SVGAGI. The CDR3, as DNA: TGTGCCAGCAGTCCCCTTGGTACTGAAGCTTTCTTT. Amino acids: CASSPLGTEAFF.

The rearrangement links TRBV9 to TRBJ1-1; D is perhaps TRBD1 (5 bases). CDR1 and CDR2 (germline): SGDLS, YYNGEE. This CDR3 region has 14 residues. With 4 bases removed from V and 0 bases from J, the gap between germline ends came to 10 bases. In DNA, the CDR3 is TGTGCCAGCAGCCCTGACAGCATGAACACTGAAGCTTTCTTT. Protein sequence: CASSPDSMNTEAFF.

Regarding this clone: Other DNA sequences from this sample encode an identical CDR3 as well. This chain uses TRBV27 with TRBJ2-1; D might be TRBD1 or TRBD2, each matching 5 bases. The V gene's germline CDR1 is MNHEY and CDR2 SMNVEV (reference sequence). V shed 3 bases and J shed 4 bases, with 10 bases lying between them. CDR3 length: 14 residues. This chain's CDR3 is CASSFSGAYNEQFF. The CDR3 DNA reads TGTGCCAGCAGTTTTTCCGGGGCATACAATGAGCAGTTCTTC.

This chain connects TRBV30 to TRBJ1-6, with D tentatively TRBD1 (5 bases). Germline CDR1 and CDR2: GTSNPN and SVGIG (reference sequence). With 4 bases removed from V and 7 bases from J, the gap between germline ends came to 23 bases. There are 17 residues in the CDR3. CDR3 nucleotides: TGTGCCTGGACAACGGTTAGACCCCAAAGGGGAAATTCACCCCTCCACTTT. This codes for CAWTTVRPQRGNSPLHF.

The chain links TRBV27 to TRBJ2-1; tentative D call: TRBD1 (5 bases). The CDR3 runs 11 residues. V lost 8 bases and J 8 bases, leaving 10 bases between the germline ends. Looked up from germline, CDR1 is MNHEY and CDR2 is SMNVEV (reference sequence). The DNA for the CDR3 is TGTGCCAGCGTAGGGGTCGATGAGCAGTTCTTC. The encoded protein is CASVGVDEQFF.

The chain carries TRBV27 and TRBJ1-5; tentative D call: TRBD1 (5 bases). This CDR3 has 15 residues. Germline CDR1 reads MNHEY; CDR2 reads SMNVEV (reference sequence). V was cut by 7 bases and J by 2 bases, with 15 bases left in between. The CDR3 spells CASTGTGVGNQPQHF. The CDR3 DNA follows: TGTGCCAGCACCGGAACAGGTGTGGGCAATCAGCCCCAGCATTTT.

The chain is built from TRBV28 and TRBJ2-1, with D unclear. This CDR3 comprises 13 residues. The V and J ends lost 2 bases and 7 bases respectively, with 9 bases between them. Germline V gene sequence: CDR1 MDHEN, CDR2 SYDVKM. The CDR3 reads CASSLLNGNEQFF. The CDR3 DNA is TGTGCCAGCAGTTTACTGAACGGTAATGAGCAGTTCTTC.

The chain couples TRBV9 to TRBJ1-1; D call uncertain. The germline CDR1 and CDR2 sequences are SGDLS and YYNGEE. V was clipped by 5 bases and J by 1 base, with 15 bases between them. The CDR3 is 15 amino acids. The CDR3 spells CASSPLTEGNTEAFF. The CDR3 DNA is TGTGCCAGCAGTCCCCTAACGGAGGGGAACACTGAAGCTTTCTTT.

This clone has just one count. J is TRBJ1-5 and V is TRBV6-5; the match to TRBD1 covers 7 bases. The CDR3 is made up of 15 amino acids. Germline-derived CDR1 and CDR2 are MNHEY and SVGAGI. V shed 4 bases and J 3 bases; nucleotides not matched to a gene: 6. This CDR3 reads CASSLAGQTNQPQHF. The CDR3 coding sequence is TGTGCCAGCAGTTTAGCGGGACAGACCAATCAGCCCCAGCATTTT.

The chain employs TRBV9 and TRBJ2-7; no definite D call. The CDR3 runs 12 residues. Between the trimmed V and J ends, which lost 3 bases and 4 bases, there was a span of 8 bases. Germline V CDR1 and CDR2: SGDLS, YYNGEE. CDR3 nucleotides: TGTGCCAGCAGCGCCAACACTTACGAGCAGTACTTC. It yields the protein CASSANTYEQYF.

This clone came up once. The CDR3, as DNA: TGTGCCAGGCAGGTCGGCGGCGAGCAGTACTTC. Encoded protein: CARQVGGEQYF. The chain has TRBV2 and TRBJ2-7; D is unclear. With 9 bases removed from V and 6 bases from J, the gap between germline ends came to 12 bases. Germline CDR1 is SNHLY and CDR2 is FYNNEI. The CDR3 spans 11 residues.

This clone has a single count. The chain links TRBV6-2 or TRBV6-3 to TRBJ2-2; D ambiguous. The germline CDR1 and CDR2 sequences are MNHEY and SVGEGT. Trimming shortened V by 2 bases and J by 4 bases, and 8 bases separated the two germline ends. The CDR3 length is 14 residues. As DNA, the CDR3 is TGTGCCAGCAGTTACCTCCGAGTCACCGGGGAGCTGTTTTTT. Translating it yields CASSYLRVTGELFF.

This chain connects TRBV2 to TRBJ1-3, with D possibly being TRBD1 (6 bases). The germline V and J ends were trimmed by 5 bases and 0 bases, with 11 bases remaining between them. There are 15 residues in the CDR3. Germline V gene lookup returns CDR1 SNHLY and CDR2 FYNNEI. The CDR3 loop is CASSTDRFSGNTIYF. DNA for the CDR3: TGTGCCAGCAGTACCGACAGGTTCTCTGGAAACACCATATATTTT.

The gene calls are TRBV7-2 and TRBJ2-1, with D possibly matching TRBD2 (6 bases). V lost 5 bases to trimming and J lost 7 bases, with 24 bases between them. This CDR3 is built from 17 residues. Per the germline V gene, CDR1 is SGHTA and CDR2 is FQGNSA. Here the CDR3 DNA reads TGTGCCAGCAGCCCGGGACTTCCGACCTTCTTAGGGAATGAGCAGTTCTTC. Amino acid sequence: CASSPGLPTFLGNEQFF.

The gene calls are TRBV19 and TRBJ2-1; D assignment may be TRBD1 or TRBD2 (5 bases each). V lost 8 bases and J 2 bases, leaving 16 bases between the germline ends. This CDR3 has 15 amino acids. The germline V gene has CDR1 LNHDA and CDR2 SQIVND (reference sequence). The CDR3 spells CASGTGLTTYNEQFF. CDR3 sequence (DNA): TGTGCCAGTGGGACGGGGCTAACCACCTACAATGAGCAGTTCTTC.

The CDR3 DNA reads as TGCGCCAGCAGCCAAGGAAATCCACAGGGAGGCTATGGCTACACCTTC. It codes for CASSQGNPQGGYGYTF. The chain uses TRBV4-1 and TRBJ1-2; TRBD1 might be the D (6 bases). Germline V gene lookup returns CDR1 MGHRA and CDR2 YSYEKL. The CDR3 sequence is 16 residues long. Trimming removed 1 base at V and 4 bases at J, with 16 bases between.

DNA for the CDR3: TGTGCCAGCAGCTTATTCGATCAGCCCCAGCATTTT. The encoded protein is CASSLFDQPQHF. J is TRBJ1-5 and V is TRBV7-2; D unresolved. Germline CDR1 is SGHTA and CDR2 is FQGNSA. V was trimmed by 2 bases and J by 5 bases, leaving 4 bases between them. The CDR3 sequence is 12 residues long. Based on the CDR3 plus reference TRBV7-2 and TRBJ1-5, the full variable domain is GAGVSQSPSNKVTEKGKDVELRCDPISGHTALYWYRQSLGQGLEFLIYFQGNSAPDKSGLPSDRFSAERTGGSVSTLTIQRTQQEDSAVYLCASSLFDQPQHFGDGTRLSIL.

This sequence joins TRBV28 and TRBJ2-7; D is unresolved. This CDR3 spans 16 amino acids. V was shortened by 3 bases and J by 2 bases, with 17 bases between the two germline ends. CDR1 MDHEN and CDR2 SYDVKM come from the germline V gene. The CDR3 nucleotides read TGTGCCAGCAGTTTTCGTCCGACATCTAGAACCTACGAGCAGTACTTC. Its translation: CASSFRPTSRTYEQYF. The full variable domain, completed using reference TRBV28 and TRBJ2-7, is DVKVTQSSRYLVKRTGEKVFLECVQDMDHENMFWYRQDPGLGLRLIYFSYDVKMKEKGDIPEGYSVSREKKERFSLILESASTNQTSMYLCASSFRPTSRTYEQYFGPGTRLTVT.

Here the CDR3 DNA reads TGTGCCAGCAGTGAAGCGGACGGGCTATGGGCACCCCTCCACTTT. This encodes CASSEADGLWAPLHF. This sequence joins TRBV2 and TRBJ1-6; no definite D call. V was shortened by 0 bases and J by 11 bases, with 14 bases between the two germline ends. CDR1 is SNHLY, CDR2 FYNNEI, per germline. The CDR3 sequence is 15 residues long. The variable domain in full, with the rest retrieved from reference TRBV2 and TRBJ1-6, is EPEVTQTPSHQVTQMGQEVILRCVPISNHLYFYWYRQILGQKVEFLVSFYNNEISEKSEIFDDQFSVERPDGSNFTLKIRSTKLEDSAMYFCASSEADGLWAPLHFGNGTRLTVT.